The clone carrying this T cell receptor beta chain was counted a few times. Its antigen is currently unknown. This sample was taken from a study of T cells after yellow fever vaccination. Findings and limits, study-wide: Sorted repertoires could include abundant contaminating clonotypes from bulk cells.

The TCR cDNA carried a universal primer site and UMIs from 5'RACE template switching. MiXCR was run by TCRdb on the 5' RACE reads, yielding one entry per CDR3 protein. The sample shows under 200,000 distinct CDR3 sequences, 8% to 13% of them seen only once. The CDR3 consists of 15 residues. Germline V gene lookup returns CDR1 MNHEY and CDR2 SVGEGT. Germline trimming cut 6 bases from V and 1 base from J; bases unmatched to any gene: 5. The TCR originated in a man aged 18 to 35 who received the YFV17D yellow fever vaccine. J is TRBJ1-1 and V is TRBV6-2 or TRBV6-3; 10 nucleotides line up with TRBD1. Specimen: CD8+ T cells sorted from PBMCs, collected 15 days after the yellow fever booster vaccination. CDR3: CASRTDRGKNTEAFF. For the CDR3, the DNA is TGTGCCAGCAGGACGGACAGGGGGAAGAACACTGAAGCTTTCTTT.